A single sample gave rise to the 7 T cell receptor beta chains below, sequenced in a study of T cells in Graves' hyperthyroidism and ophthalmopathy. Researchers amplified the TCR beta CDR3 regions from RNA transcripts. First-round RT-PCR with HTBI primers amplified the TCR CDR3 region. Each CDR3 protein gets one entry after TCRdb re-called the multiplex PCR reads with MiXCR. This sample has hundreds of thousands of distinct CDR3 sequences, with around a quarter found just once. The sample was blood. These receptors all come from a woman in her twenties or thirties with Graves' ophthalmopathy.

This clonotype was observed at least ten times. This rearrangement joins TRBV20-1 to TRBJ2-7; 7 bases match TRBD1. Germline trimming cut 0 bases from V and 0 bases from J; bases unmatched to any gene: 5. CDR1 and CDR2 from the germline V gene are DFQATT and SNEGSKA (reference sequence). The CDR3 runs 15 residues. The DNA for the CDR3 is TGCAGTGCTAGAGATCTTGGACAGGCCTCCTACGAGCAGTACTTC. Residues: CSARDLGQASYEQYF.

The CDR3: CASSWAIEQYF. DNA of the CDR3: TGTGCCAGCAGTTGGGCTATCGAGCAGTACTTC. The chain is built from TRBV12-3 or TRBV12-4 and TRBJ2-7; D gene unclear. V gave up 4 bases and J gave up 6 bases, with 7 bases separating them. This CDR3 has 11 amino acids.

This clonotype has a handful of counts. This chain joins TRBV6-5 and TRBJ1-2; 7 bases fit TRBD1. J gave up 4 bases and V 0 bases, and 5 bases lay outside the gene matches. The CDR3 covers 15 residues. Germline V gene data show CDR1 as MNHEY and CDR2 as SVGAGI. The CDR3 DNA sequence: TGTGCCAGCAGTTACTCGCGGGACAGATTCTATGGCTACACCTTC. This translates into CASSYSRDRFYGYTF.

In this sample, this clonotype turned up a few times. The rearrangement links TRBV7-2 to TRBJ1-1; D is perhaps TRBD1 (5 bases). V gave up 5 bases and J gave up 1 base, with 8 bases separating them. The CDR3 has 13 residues. CDR1 is SGHTA, CDR2 FQGNSA, per germline. The CDR3 coding sequence is TGTGCCAGCAGCGGGGACTGGAACACTGAAGCTTTCTTT. This translates into CASSGDWNTEAFF.

The sample holds many counts of this clonotype. The chain is built from TRBV12-3 or TRBV12-4 and TRBJ1-2; TRBD1 is a possible D gene (6 bases). V lost 6 bases and J 6 bases, leaving 11 bases between the germline ends. This CDR3 is built from 12 residues. This CDR3 is CASSTGSNGYTF. CDR3 in DNA: TGTGCCAGCAGCACAGGGTCCAATGGCTACACCTTC.

There are many counts of this clonotype. The chain carries TRBV18 and TRBJ2-7; 7 bases line up with TRBD1. The germline V gene encodes CDR1 KGHSH and CDR2 LQKENI. The CDR3 has 14 amino acids. Trimming removed 8 bases from V and 2 bases from J; junction bases left unmatched: 9. The CDR3 sequence: CASSPRQGPYEQYF. The CDR3 DNA reads as TGTGCCAGCAGCCCCCGACAGGGACCCTACGAGCAGTACTTC.

This clonotype appeared many times. V is TRBV3-1 and J is TRBJ2-7; D may be TRBD2 (6 bases). The CDR3 is made up of 14 amino acids. Trimming shortened V by 1 base and J by 3 bases, and 10 bases separated the two germline ends. The germline CDR1 and CDR2 sequences are LGHDT and YNNKEL (reference sequence). CDR3 region: CASSQASADYEQYF. The CDR3 nucleotides read TGTGCCAGCAGCCAAGCTAGCGCAGACTACGAGCAGTACTTC.